This T cell receptor (beta chain) was recorded in a study of blood T cell repertoires in COVID-19. Study-wide background: Both acute and convalescent COVID-19 samples were obtained from the United States, Italy and Spain. Sources were T cells, B-cell-depleted T cells, or PBMCs; the material itself was cDNA or gDNA.

In the authors' workflow: Reference gene primer amplification gave estimated nucleated cell counts. This table comes from immunoSEQ multiplex PCR, and its TCRdb copy is limited to in-frame clones, with some not included. From that table come the V and J calls and clone size; the DNA was used to work out D and trimming. The data hold some 350,000 clones, with roughly 90% observed a single time. Germline loops: CDR1 SGHDT, CDR2 YYEEEE. The CDR3 totals 15 residues. V was trimmed by 5 bases and J by 7 bases, leaving 21 bases between them. Sequencing was carried out using peripheral blood. The clonotype originates from a man aged 18 to 29 with active or convalescent COVID-19. This chain links TRBV5-6 with TRBJ1-1, with a tentative D call TRBD1 (5 bases). The CDR3 nucleotides are TGTGCCAGCAGTTCCGGGACTACTGACAACCTTGAAGCTTTCTTT. This translates into CASSSGTTDNLEAFF.